This T cell receptor (beta chain) originates from a study of OX40 agonist ivuxolimab in advanced cancers. In the study overall: Ivuxolimab was an agonistic, fully human IgG2 monoclonal antibody directed against OX40 (CD134), a costimulatory receptor. Peripheral TCRbeta sequencing was intended to test whether TCR sequence diversity was altered and clonal T-cell expansion was caused by ivuxolimab. Of the 50 to 55 patients in dose escalation, some 20 had hepatocellular carcinoma, some 15 had melanoma, 9 had renal cell carcinoma and 9 had head and neck cancer. Three dose-escalation patients achieved partial responses, one with hepatocellular carcinoma and two with cutaneous melanoma. The paper describes the monotherapy dose-escalation part (N = 52 patients) of the phase I trial of ivuxolimab. Intravenous ivuxolimab was administered to patients every 2 weeks at six dose levels: 0.01, 0.1, 0.3, 1.5, 3 and 10 mg/kg. The dose-escalation cohort was roughly 87% male with a mean age of about 54 years, ranging from about 23 to 85. Prior anti-PD-1, anti-PD-L1 or anti-CTLA-4 therapy was permitted, and checkpoint inhibitors had been received by around 40% of dose-escalation patients. Results the study describes overall, beyond this receptor: In partial responders in the 0.1-3.0 mg/kg groups, normalized peripheral clonal expansion was found to be among the lowest, especially among CD8+ T cells. Low levels of normalized T-cell clonal expansion were also seen in some patients who did not respond. At doses of 0.1 to 3.0 mg/kg, clonal expansion of both CD4+ and CD8+ T cells in blood was seen between baseline and week 6. After ivuxolimab, expanded clones were on average more numerous among CD8+ T cells than among CD4+ T cells. Antigen specificity was not determined for the clonally expanded peripheral T cells.

The trial excluded patients who had a history of autoimmune disease or were on systemic immunosuppression. In every dose cohort, peripheral blood was drawn for TCR sequencing at baseline, cycle 4 day 1, and cycle 7 day 1. The samples were drawn from a first-in-human, open-label, multicenter phase I dose-escalation trial of ivuxolimab. Adults with locally advanced or metastatic head and neck squamous cell, hepatocellular, melanoma or renal cell carcinoma were enrolled in the trial. CD4+ and CD8+ T cells were sorted separately from peripheral blood before TCR sequencing. As to this clone: The clone's antigen remains unknown. Qualities for individual bases were not recorded, and no much larger clone is one base off.

To sequence the TCRbeta CDR3 region, genomic DNA was isolated from the sorted cells. The immunoSEQ Assay was used to sequence the TCRbeta CDR3 regions. Sourced from immuneACCESS, this table was stored by TCRdb with only in-frame sequences that have V and J called. A share of the clones is absent; for the studies checked, an unresolved V gene accounts for under half, and the remainder has no known explanation. The sample table holds some 10,000 clones, of which about 90% were seen once. The ten top clones hold roughly 12% of the sample. V is cut by 2 bases and J by 7 bases, and the space between the germline ends is 8 bases. The CDR3, from cysteine to phenylalanine, totals 12 residues. The sequence is cut down to CDR3 DNA, 36 bases in frame from base 1. Looking up the germline V gene yields CDR1 SGHTA and CDR2 FQGTGA.

The chain couples TRBV7-3 to TRBJ1-1, with TRBD1 tentatively as D gene (5 bases match). This receptor was identified in an adult with an advanced solid tumor such as melanoma, head and neck, liver or kidney cancer. The material was CD4+ or CD8+ T cells sorted from blood, obtained in a trial of the OX40 agonist ivuxolimab. The CDR3 here reads CASSLGDSEAFF. The bases read TGTGCCAGCAGCTTAGGTGACAGTGAAGCTTTCTTT.